These 10 T cell receptor beta chains were all obtained from the same sample, sequenced in a study of response to subunit inactivated influenza vaccine. TCRdb passed the RT-PCR reads through MiXCR, listing each CDR3 protein once. The sample contains hundreds of thousands of distinct CDR3 sequences, around 11% of which appear only once. This specimen consisted of PBMCs from blood, obtained on the day of vaccination. The receptors originated from a man aged 45-65 years who received an inactivated influenza vaccine.

The J gene is TRBJ2-3, the V gene TRBV5-1; 7 bases fit TRBD2. Losses at the gene ends were 3 bases for V and 1 base for J; bases not matched to a gene: 5. Germline CDR1 reads SGHRS; CDR2 reads YFSETQ. The CDR3 totals 15 residues. CDR3 sequence: CASSSSGVRTDTQYF. CDR3 DNA: TGCGCCAGCAGCTCGAGCGGGGTTCGCACAGATACGCAGTATTTT.

The J gene is TRBJ2-7, the V gene TRBV6-2 or TRBV6-3; TRBD1 matches 7 bases. Trimming at V came to 1 base and at J to 2 bases, leaving 11 bases not matched to a gene. The CDR3 spans 17 residues. Germline V gene sequence: CDR1 MNHEY, CDR2 SVGEGT. DNA of the CDR3: TGTGCCAGCAGTTACTTAAAGGGGGCAGACACCACCTACGAGCAGTACTTC. Translating it yields CASSYLKGADTTYEQYF.

The J gene is TRBJ2-7, the V gene TRBV18; D not certain. Germline V lookup: CDR1 KGHSH, CDR2 LQKENI. The CDR3 contains 13 residues. V lost 3 bases and J lost 6, with 12 bases in between. In DNA, the CDR3 is TGTGCCAGCTCACCCGGGCCTGCCGGCGAGCAGTACTTC. Encoded protein: CASSPGPAGEQYF.

This clonotype was observed a handful of times. The rearrangement uses TRBV4-3 and TRBJ2-1; D may be TRBD2 (5 bases). Trimming stripped 0 bases from V and 2 bases from J, with 8 bases between. Looked up from germline, CDR1 is LGHNA and CDR2 is YSLEER. This CDR3 is 15 amino acids long. Written as DNA, the CDR3 is TGCGCCAGCAGCCAAGATGAGGGCACCTACAATGAGCAGTTCTTC. Its protein product is CASSQDEGTYNEQFF.

This clonotype was counted many times. The CDR3 reads CASSSLSLTYNEQFF. Here the CDR3 DNA reads TGCGCCAGCAGCTCCCTTAGCCTGACCTACAATGAGCAGTTCTTC. The chain joins TRBV5-1 to TRBJ2-1; D is undetermined. The length of the CDR3 is 15 residues. The germline gives CDR1 SGHRS, CDR2 YFSETQ. Trimming cost V 3 bases and J 2 bases, with 12 bases left between them.

In this sample, this clonotype turned up a few times. The J gene is TRBJ2-7, the V gene TRBV29-1; 8 nucleotides agree with TRBD2. The germline CDR1 and CDR2 sequences are SQVTM and ANQGSEA. Trimming took 2 bases from V and 6 from J; bases not matched to a gene: 9. CDR3 length: 14 residues. In DNA, the CDR3 is TGCAGCGTTGAATCCGCGGGGGGCCCGGGCGAGCAGTACTTC. It specifies CSVESAGGPGEQYF.

This clonotype was detected a few times. J is TRBJ2-1 and V is TRBV20-1; 8 nucleotides match TRBD1. The CDR3 is 16 amino acids. Germline loops: CDR1 DFQATT, CDR2 SNEGSKA (reference sequence). V trimming: 0 bases; J trimming: 2 bases; junction bases outside the gene matches: 6. DNA for the CDR3: TGCAGTGCTAGAGATTCCGGACAGGGAGCCTACAATGAGCAGTTCTTC. Translating it yields CSARDSGQGAYNEQFF.

This clonotype was seen only a few times. The chain joins TRBV10-3 to TRBJ1-1; the D is unclear. The CDR3 spans 15 residues. Trimming pared 0 bases from V and 1 base from J, leaving 9 bases between. In germline, CDR1 is ENHRY, CDR2 SYGVKD. The CDR3 nucleotides read TGTGCCATCAGTGAGTCTCAAGGTGCGAACACTGAAGCTTTCTTT. Translation gives CAISESQGANTEAFF.

V is TRBV11-2 and J is TRBJ1-2; 8 nucleotides align to TRBD1. Germline V gene sequence: CDR1 SGHAT, CDR2 FQNNGV. Trimming removed 5 bases from V and 6 bases from J; junction bases left unmatched: 11. The CDR3 spans 15 residues. CDR3 DNA: TGTGCCAGCAGCCGCGACAGGGGCCAGGTGAATGGCTACACCTTC. Protein sequence: CASSRDRGQVNGYTF.

This clonotype was seen ten or more times. This chain connects TRBV4-1 to TRBJ2-3, with D unclear. Looked up from germline, CDR1 is MGHRA and CDR2 is YSYEKL. This CDR3 has 15 residues. Trimming left V 4 bases short and J 1 base short, with 12 bases between. The CDR3: CASSPGRERTDTQYF. CDR3 in DNA: TGCGCCAGCAGCCCCGGTAGGGAACGCACAGATACGCAGTATTTT.